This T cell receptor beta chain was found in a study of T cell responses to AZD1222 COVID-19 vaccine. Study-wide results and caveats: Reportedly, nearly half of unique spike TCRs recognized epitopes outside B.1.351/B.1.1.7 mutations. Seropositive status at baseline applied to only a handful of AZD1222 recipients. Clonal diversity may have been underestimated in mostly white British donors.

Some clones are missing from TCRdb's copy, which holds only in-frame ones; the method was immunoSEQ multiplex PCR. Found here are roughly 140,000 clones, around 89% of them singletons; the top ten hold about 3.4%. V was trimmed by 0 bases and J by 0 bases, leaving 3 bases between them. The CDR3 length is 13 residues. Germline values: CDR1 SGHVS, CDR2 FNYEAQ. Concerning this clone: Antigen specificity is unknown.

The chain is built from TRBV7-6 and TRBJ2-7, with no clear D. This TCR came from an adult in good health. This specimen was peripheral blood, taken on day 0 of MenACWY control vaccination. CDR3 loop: CASSLAGSYEQYF. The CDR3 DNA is TGTGCCAGCAGCTTAGCTGGCTCCTACGAGCAGTACTTC.